The TCR beta chain under discussion was sequenced for a study of OX40 agonist ivuxolimab in advanced cancers. Context from the whole study: Ivuxolimab, which targeted the costimulatory receptor OX40 (CD134), was an agonistic, fully human IgG2 monoclonal antibody. A male proportion of around 81% and a mean age of around 60 years, ranging from about 20 to 80, were recorded for the dose-escalation cohort. Prior anti-PD-1, anti-PD-L1 or anti-CTLA-4 therapy was permitted, and about 40% of dose-escalation patients had received checkpoint inhibitors. Peripheral TCRbeta sequencing was intended to test whether TCR sequence diversity was altered and clonal T-cell expansion was caused by ivuxolimab. The paper covers the monotherapy dose-escalation part of the phase I ivuxolimab trial, which included N ≈ 52 patients. Intravenous ivuxolimab was administered to patients every 2 weeks at six dose levels: 0.01, 0.1, 0.3, 1.5, 3 and 10 mg/kg. Partial responses occurred in three dose-escalation patients, of whom one had hepatocellular carcinoma and two had cutaneous melanoma. Among the roughly 50 dose-escalation patients, some 20 had hepatocellular carcinoma, some 15 melanoma, 9 renal cell carcinoma and 9 head and neck cancer. Results and caveats for the whole study, not just this receptor: At doses of 0.1 to 3.0 mg/kg, clonal expansion of both CD4+ and CD8+ blood T cells was observed from baseline to week 6. In partial responders in the 0.1-3.0 mg/kg groups, normalized peripheral clonal expansion was found to be among the lowest, especially among CD8+ T cells. Low levels of normalized T-cell clonal expansion were also seen in some patients who did not respond. After ivuxolimab, expanded clones were on average more numerous among CD8+ T cells than among CD4+ T cells. Antigen specificity was not determined for the clonally expanded peripheral T cells.

The trial excluded patients who had a history of autoimmune disease or were on systemic immunosuppression. Peripheral blood for TCR sequencing was collected from all dose cohorts at baseline, on cycle 4 day 1, and on cycle 7 day 1. The samples were taken from a phase I, first-in-human, multicenter, open-label dose-escalation trial of ivuxolimab. Adults with locally advanced or metastatic head and neck squamous cell, hepatocellular, melanoma or renal cell carcinoma were enrolled in the trial. Before TCR sequencing, CD4+ T cells and CD8+ T cells from peripheral blood were sorted into separate populations. Details on this clone: The clone's antigen remains unknown. Base quality data are lacking; no much larger clone is found one base away.

To sequence the TCRbeta CDR3 region, genomic DNA was isolated from the sorted cells. TCRbeta CDR3 regions were sequenced using the immunoSEQ Assay. TCRdb re-hosts the immuneACCESS table, in-frame sequences only. Its copies lack some clones; in the studies checked, an unresolved V gene accounts for under half of them, and the cause for the rest is not known. Counted in this sample were about 17,000 clones; 82% of them appeared once. Under 2.5% of the sample belongs to the ten largest clones. Trimming takes 6 bases from V and 7 bases from J, and the germline ends sit 10 bases apart. Sequences MDHEN (CDR1) and SYDVKM (CDR2) are obtained from the germline V gene. Reading from cysteine to phenylalanine, the CDR3 counts 12 amino acids. Only the CDR3 DNA stays, 36 bases, in frame from base 1.

Source: CD4+ or CD8+ T cells sorted from blood, taken in a trial of the OX40 agonist ivuxolimab. The source of this sequence is an adult with an advanced solid tumor such as melanoma, head and neck, liver or kidney cancer. Rearrangement joined TRBV28 to TRBJ1-5, with an unclear D gene assignment. The CDR3 region: CASREPAQPQHF. The DNA is as follows: TGTGCCAGCAGGGAGCCCGCGCAGCCCCAGCATTTT.